Detailed here is one T cell receptor (beta chain). Antigen: not known. Germline loops: CDR1 ENHRY, CDR2 SYGVKD. V was pared by 3 bases and J by 2 bases, with 9 bases between. The CDR3 runs 14 residues. With random hexamers, reverse transcription was performed on roughly 0.5 to 1 ug of RNA. Amplification of TCR beta CDR3 used immunoSEQ multiplex PCR across 54 Vbeta and 13 Jbeta. From the immunoSEQ multiplex PCR reads, TCRdb called clonotypes with MiXCR, one entry per CDR3 protein. The sample carries some 200,000 distinct CDR3 sequences, more than 90% recorded once. The sample originates from a study of CD8 T cells in Susac syndrome. About the study: Blood was drawn from patients with Susac syndrome. At that point, they were therapy-naive, on corticosteroids, or on intravenous immunoglobulin alone. Broader study findings: The authors found no clonal expansion in Susac syndrome CD4+ T cell repertoires.

TEMRA cells were FACS-enriched and CD8+ and CD4+ T cells negatively isolated. The sample taken for sequencing was CD4+ T cells from PBMCs. The chain recombines TRBV10-3 with TRBJ2-3, with D possibly being TRBD1 or TRBD2 (5 bases each). The TCR comes from a human donor with Susac syndrome. This CDR3 is CAISDRGPTDTQYF. Here the CDR3 DNA reads TGTGCCATCAGTGACCGGGGACCCACAGATACGCAGTATTTT.